A single sample is the source of the 9 T cell receptor beta chains below, sequenced in a study of blood T cell repertoires in COVID-19. Here immunoSEQ multiplex PCR was the method, and the copy in TCRdb shows in-frame clones only, minus some. The table has hundreds of thousands of clones, roughly 80% seen once; the top ten hold around 7.5%. Sequencing used peripheral blood. The receptors were gathered from an elderly woman with COVID-19, enrolled during active disease.

In this sample, this clone turned up a few times. The CDR3 loop is CASSRFGGGRDTQYF. The CDR3 nucleotides are TGTGCCAGCAGCCGCTTTGGGGGGGGGCGAGATACGCAGTATTTT. The V gene is TRBV11-2, the J gene TRBJ2-3, with TRBD2 as a possible D gene (7 bases). This CDR3 comprises 15 residues. In germline, CDR1 is SGHAT, CDR2 FQNNGV. The V gene lost 5 bases and the J gene lost 5 bases, with 17 bases spanning the gap.

In nucleotides, the CDR3 is TGTGCCTGGAGTGTTCGGCGGGGTAGCTCCTACAATGAGCAGTTCTTC. Amino acid sequence: CAWSVRRGSSYNEQFF. The J gene is TRBJ2-1, the V gene TRBV30; tentative D call: TRBD2 (6 bases). CDR1 is GTSNPN, CDR2 SVGIG, per germline (reference sequence). V gave up 0 bases and J gave up 0 bases, with 12 bases separating them. This CDR3 is built from 16 residues.

CDR3 coding DNA: TGTGCCAGCAGCTTACAGGGACTCCAACAAGAGACCCAGTACTTC. This gives the protein CASSLQGLQQETQYF. The chain has TRBV7-3 and TRBJ2-5; weak D call: TRBD2 (6 bases). CDR1 SGHTA and CDR2 FQGTGA come from the germline V gene. Trimming pared 2 bases from V and 2 bases from J, leaving 12 bases between. This CDR3 has 15 amino acids.

About this clone itself: One junction end disagrees with the germline gene, perhaps due to a read error. J is TRBJ1-1 and V is TRBV6-1; D perhaps matches TRBD1 (5 bases). From germline, CDR1 is MNHNS and CDR2 SASEGT. This CDR3 is built from 14 residues. The CDR3 here is CASSEARGRFPNIF. CDR3 in DNA: TGTGCCAGCAGTGAAGCGCGGGGACGGTTCCCTAATATCTTT.

The chain links TRBV30 to TRBJ1-5; D might be TRBD1 (6 bases). The V end was cut by 0 bases, the J end by 7 bases, with 16 bases between. The CDR3 length is 15 residues. Germline V gene data show CDR1 as GTSNPN and CDR2 as SVGIG (reference sequence). The chain's CDR3 is CAWSVRAGVGQPQHF. CDR3 DNA sequence: TGTGCCTGGAGTGTACGGGCAGGGGTTGGGCAGCCCCAGCATTTT.

The chain couples TRBV6-6 to TRBJ2-7; the D gene is possibly TRBD2 (6 bases). Germline V gene sequence: CDR1 MNHNY, CDR2 SVGAGI (reference sequence). V was clipped by 5 bases and J by 1 base, with 18 bases between them. The CDR3 has 16 amino acids. The CDR3 spells CASSRDGGYLSYEQYF. As DNA, the CDR3 is TGTGCCAGCAGTCGCGACGGGGGATACTTATCCTACGAGCAGTACTTC.

The sample holds one count of this clone. This chain uses TRBV4-1 with TRBJ1-1; TRBD1 matches at 10 bases. The germline V gene has CDR1 MGHRA and CDR2 YSYEKL. V shed 1 base, J shed 10 bases, and the junction held 3 bases outside the gene matches. The CDR3 contains 13 residues. The DNA for the CDR3 is TGCGCCAGCAGCCAAGGACAGGGGGCCAGAGCTTTCTTT. It codes for CASSQGQGARAFF.

The DNA of the CDR3 is TGTGCCAGCGCCATGTCTAGCGGGAGCTCCTACAATGAGCAGTTCTTC. This sequence encodes CASAMSSGSSYNEQFF. V usage is TRBV7-2 and J usage is TRBJ2-1; 10 bases are a match to TRBD2. CDR3 length: 16 amino acids. V trimming: 8 bases; J trimming: 0 bases; junction bases outside the gene matches: 7. Germline values: CDR1 SGHTA, CDR2 FQGNSA.

The chain uses TRBV3-1 (or the pseudogene TRBV3-2) and TRBJ2-1; no definite D call. The CDR3 spans 13 residues. Per the germline V gene, CDR1 is LGHDT and CDR2 is YNNKEL (reference sequence). Between the trimmed V and J ends, which lost 1 base and 15 bases, there was a span of 16 bases. The CDR3 nucleotides read TGTGCCAGCAGCCAAGTTAGCTACACCCTTCCGTTCTTC. Amino acid sequence: CASSQVSYTLPFF.